This T cell receptor beta chain was identified during a study of cytomegalovirus exposure and HLA in healthy donors (dated by TCRdb to about 2017). Study-level background: In an earlier analysis of some 550 of the donors, less than 350 Gb of sequence data and some 120 million unique TCR beta sequences from about 179 million T cells were reported. To decide whether each TCR beta V gene segment behaved as functional or pseudogenic, an earlier analysis of fewer than 750 of the donors relied on high-throughput TCR beta sequencing. The study used immunosequencing to profile the T cell repertoires of more than 650 subjects and linked those repertoires to cytomegalovirus serostatus. The study aimed to test whether signatures of past pathogen exposure could be identified by cataloging public T cell receptors. The number of typed donors differed by locus: roughly 620-640 for A, B, C, DRB1 and DQB1; some 500 for DQA1; approximately 600 for DPA1; and about 470 for DPB1. Along with the roughly 670-subject first cohort, a separate validation cohort of around 120 different subjects was used. Because of strong linkage in the cohort, roughly five DR-DQ haplotypes were treated as single units for association and clustering. Both class I and class II loci were covered by HLA typing, at four-digit resolution. A later analysis re-analyzed previously published TCR beta repertoires from 650 to 800 donors and added high-resolution HLA genotyping to study TCR occurrence patterns. Donor age, sex, ethnicity and CMV serostatus were compiled alongside the repertoire data. To predict cytomegalovirus infection status, the study brought together high-throughput TCR immunosequencing, statistical association of individual TCRs with disease status, and machine learning. All discovery cohort repertoires had been generated using a single sequencing platform. Among 398 genotyped donors of the cohort, an average of approximately 240,000 unique TCR beta nucleotide sequences were sequenced per donor, about a sixth of them non-productive. In the later analysis, no new phenotypic data were used to find candidate immune exposures; instead, reliance was placed on TCR beta sequences and their occurrence across donors. An early release that covered around 590 HLA-typed donors contained around 300 gigabases of sequencing data and tens of millions of unique TCR sequences. In a later genetic analysis, genome-wide SNP genotypes for about 55% of the roughly 700 donors were used, and that subset was treated as a discovery cohort. Of the roughly 390 genotyped donors, roughly 80% fell in the genetic ancestry cluster associated with self-reported Caucasian donors. Paper-wide results and their limitations: In a later analysis, 15,000 to 20,000 TCR beta sequences were associated with specific HLA alleles at a false discovery rate of 0.05. Cytomegalovirus status was reported to be diagnosed by the classifier with high specificity and sensitivity in both the original and validation cohorts. A cluster of highly shared sequence variants was judged likely to represent a technical artifact of the sequencing pipeline. Because some donors lacked HLA typing at each locus, the association tests relied only on the typed subset. Linkage disequilibrium might explain the correlated functional status among segregating V segments, but an unknown experimental factor could not be ruled out. In a later analysis, HLA-associated TCR beta chains showed more clonal expansion and lower generation probabilities than non-associated chains that were equally common. In a later analysis, the rate of TCR association differed among HLA loci, with DRB1 alleles having the most associated TCRs and HLA-C alleles having the fewest. A further reported finding was that TCR beta sequences accurately predicted the HLA-A and HLA-B alleles for most subjects in the first cohort. Sequencing depth was assumed to be roughly uniform across donors in the presence/absence analyses, though that assumption may not hold. According to a later analysis, parvovirus B19, influenza, CMV and Epstein-Barr virus appeared linked to several top co-occurrence clusters. The authors suggested that the approach could potentially be extended to other disease states and immunological phenotypes. The only immune exposure information available for the cohort was CMV serostatus. The 87-base-pair reads could not distinguish some IMGT-functional V segments, including TRBV6-2 and TRBV6-3, so those segments were excluded. In a later genetic analysis, fewer N-insertions in productive TCRs were reported among donors in an Asian-associated ancestry cluster than the approximately 630-donor mean. In this cohort, only TCR beta chains were sequenced, and detectable features were limited by the absence of alpha or paired-chain data. In an earlier analysis of some 640 of the donors, most TCR beta V segments were observed in productive rearrangements about 87% or about 30% of the time, broadly matching IMGT annotations. In vitro tests confirmed that a few of the cytomegalovirus-associated TCR beta chains recognize cytomegalovirus antigens. In a later analysis, most CMV-associated TCR beta chains were found to appear HLA-restricted, with HLA associations seemingly driven largely by CMV exposure. Assigning TCR associations to individual alleles was difficult when HLA alleles, especially DR and DQ, strongly co-occurred. V-gene and J-gene trimming of TCR beta chains was associated with a missense DCLRE1C variant in a later genetic analysis, and the association was replicated in an independent cohort. Most TCR sequences were seen in very few donors, while some public TCRs were found in many individuals. The study gave a list of some 150 TCR beta chains associated with cytomegalovirus. Because counts were too low, seventeen rarely observed V segments, including chromosome 9 orphons, were excluded from the earlier analysis of some 590 of the donors.

Concerning this clone: Its antigen remains undetermined.

The method was the immunoSEQ multiplex PCR assay. A mixture of 60 forward primers for TCR Vbeta segments and 13 reverse primers for TCR Jbeta segments was used in the multiplex PCR. Amplification of the CDR3 region of rearranged TCR beta genes was performed with a multiplex PCR assay on genomic DNA. The amplified TCR beta libraries were sequenced on the Illumina HiSeq System as 87-base-pair reads. Per the source publication's procedure: In a later analysis, 77 million or so unique TCR beta chains were counted across the approximately 620 repertoires, and some 10 million of these chains were shared by at least two donors. Raw reads were error-corrected and collapsed into unique sequences with a nearest-neighbor algorithm that merged closely related sequences to remove PCR and sequencing errors. Alignment of CDR3 sequences to IMGT reference sequences was used to assign V, D and J gene segments. For a sequence to be retained, a match of at least six nucleotides to both a V gene segment and a J gene segment was required. A rearrangement counted as productive if the CDR3 had no stop codons and remained in frame with V and J, and every other rearrangement counted as non-productive. Following IMGT convention, CDR3 was defined as the stretch from the second conserved V-encoded cysteine to the conserved J-encoded phenylalanine. The earlier analysis of fewer than 700 of the donors excluded sequences that lacked an unambiguous match to a single V gene segment. In an earlier analysis of about 590 of the donors, a V segment was called functional when productive rearrangements were above 56.7%, and segregating when the standard deviation between donors exceeded 5%. A statistical classification framework was built for diagnosing cytomegalovirus status from the catalog of TCR beta chain sequences. A later analysis assigned V and J genes by comparing TCR nucleotide sequences with IMGT/GENE-DB human TR gene sequences. In a later analysis, CDR3 sequences and most-parsimonious VDJ recombination scenarios were assigned using the TCRdist pipeline. In a later analysis, each TCR beta chain was defined by its CDR3 amino acid sequence together with its V-gene family, and reads without a unique V-gene family were excluded. To address suspected cross-contamination and a sequencing artifact, a later analysis removed roughly 640 highly shared, low-generation-probability nucleotide sequences. A later analysis calculated a clonal expansion index for each public chain from normalized within-repertoire ranks of inferred template counts. A later analysis computed generation probabilities with a VDJ recombination model fitted to out-of-frame rearrangements, and checked the results against IGoR. A later analysis scored TCR-TCR, TCR-HLA and TCR-CMV co-occurrence with hypergeometric tests, applying a repertoire-size bias correction to TCR pairs. To estimate false discovery rates, a later analysis permuted the HLA or CMV assignments 20 times. A later analysis grouped co-occurring TCRs with DBSCAN, adding TCRdist sequence similarity when clustering within HLA-allele-positive subsets. Repertoires with fewer than 30,000 or more than 120,000 public chains, plus five repertoires with anomalous nucleotide sharing, were excluded from co-occurrence clustering. Entries here come from immuneACCESS through TCRdb and include only in-frame sequences with V and J called. Some clones fail to appear in such tables; in the studies checked, an unresolved V gene covers under half of the shortfall, and the cause of the remainder is unknown. For V, J and clone size, that table is used; D and trimming come from the DNA. In this sample's table one finds about 110,000 clones. The ten largest account for 3.5% to 4.5% of the sample.

In total, 500 to 700 healthy bone marrow donors made up the cohort. At the time of sampling, all cohort members were nominally healthy, though unrecorded immune exposures were likely present. The donor was CMV seronegative and belonged to the group of under 400 seronegative cohort members. Every donor gave a peripheral blood sample, and the peripheral blood mononuclear cells from that sample were used for TCR beta sequencing. Genomic DNA was extracted from the blood cell samples with the Qiagen DNeasy Blood Extraction Kit. From the cysteine through the phenylalanine, the CDR3 covers 17 amino acids. CDR3 DNA only is kept here, 51 bases in frame from base 1. According to the germline V gene, CDR1 reads SGHDN and CDR2 reads FVKESK. The trim is 4 bases for V and 1 base for J, with a gap of 20 bases between the germline ends.

The sequence was collected from a man younger than 45 in good health and CMV-seronegative. Recombination joined TRBV14 with TRBJ2-7; perhaps TRBD2 is the D gene, with 5 bases matching. The specimen was PBMCs. The nucleotide sequence is given as TGTGCCAGCAGCCCGGATGTTATCGGGGTTGGGTCCTACGAGCAGTACTTC. This is translated as CASSPDVIGVGSYEQYF.